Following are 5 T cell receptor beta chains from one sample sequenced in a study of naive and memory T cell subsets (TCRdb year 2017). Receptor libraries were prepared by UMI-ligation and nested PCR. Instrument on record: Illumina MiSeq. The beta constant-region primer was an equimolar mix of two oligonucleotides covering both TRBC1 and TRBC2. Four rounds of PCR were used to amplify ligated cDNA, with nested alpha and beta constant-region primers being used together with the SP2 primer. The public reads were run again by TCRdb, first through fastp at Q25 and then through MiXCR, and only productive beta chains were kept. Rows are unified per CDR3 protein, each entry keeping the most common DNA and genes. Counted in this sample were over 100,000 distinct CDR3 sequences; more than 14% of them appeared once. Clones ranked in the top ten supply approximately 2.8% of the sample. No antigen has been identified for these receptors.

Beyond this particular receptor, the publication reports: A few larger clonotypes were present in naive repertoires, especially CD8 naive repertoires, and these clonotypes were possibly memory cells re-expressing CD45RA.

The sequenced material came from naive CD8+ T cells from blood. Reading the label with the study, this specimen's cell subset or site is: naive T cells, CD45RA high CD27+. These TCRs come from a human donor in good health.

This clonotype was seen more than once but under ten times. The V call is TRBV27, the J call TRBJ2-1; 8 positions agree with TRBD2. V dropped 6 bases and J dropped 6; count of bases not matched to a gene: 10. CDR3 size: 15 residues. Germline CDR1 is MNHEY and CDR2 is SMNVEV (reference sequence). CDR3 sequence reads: CASSLTGGGFNEQFF. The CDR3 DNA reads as TGTGCCAGCAGCCTAACGGGAGGGGGGTTCAATGAGCAGTTCTTC.

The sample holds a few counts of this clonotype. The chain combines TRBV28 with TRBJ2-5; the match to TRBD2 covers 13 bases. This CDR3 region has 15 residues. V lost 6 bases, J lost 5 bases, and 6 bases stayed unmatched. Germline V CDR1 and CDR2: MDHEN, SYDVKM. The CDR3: CASSPGLAGDETQYF. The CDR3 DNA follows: TGTGCCAGCAGCCCCGGACTAGCGGGGGATGAGACCCAGTACTTC.

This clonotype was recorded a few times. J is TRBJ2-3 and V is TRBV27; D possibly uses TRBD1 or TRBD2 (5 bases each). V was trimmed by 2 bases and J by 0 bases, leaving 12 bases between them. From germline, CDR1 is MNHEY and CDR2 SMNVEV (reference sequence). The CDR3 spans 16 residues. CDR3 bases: TGTGCCAGCAGTTTAGGGACCCCCCCGAGCACAGATACGCAGTATTTT. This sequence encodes CASSLGTPPSTDTQYF.

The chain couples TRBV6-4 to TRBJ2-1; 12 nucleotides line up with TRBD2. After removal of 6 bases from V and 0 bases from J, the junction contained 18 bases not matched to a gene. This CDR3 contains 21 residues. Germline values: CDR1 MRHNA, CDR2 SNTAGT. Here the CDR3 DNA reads TGTGCCAGCAGCGACATAGTCACCCGACTAGCGGGGGTTATCTCCTACAATGAGCAGTTCTTC. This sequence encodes CASSDIVTRLAGVISYNEQFF.

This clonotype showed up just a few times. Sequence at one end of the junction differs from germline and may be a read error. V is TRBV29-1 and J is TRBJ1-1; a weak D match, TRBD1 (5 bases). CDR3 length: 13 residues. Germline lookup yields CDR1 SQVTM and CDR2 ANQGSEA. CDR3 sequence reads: CSVEGVANTEAFF. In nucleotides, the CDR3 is TGCAGCGTGGAAGGGGTTGCGAACACTGAAGCTTTCTTT.